The clone carrying this TCR beta chain was picked up a small number of times. Its matching antigen is unknown. The sample originates from a study of cytomegalovirus exposure and HLA in healthy donors. Sequenced by immunoSEQ multiplex PCR; TCRdb stores in-frame clones only, minus some. The sample lists approximately 100,000 clones; approximately 95% were seen once. General study results and limits: The study designated roughly 150 TCR beta chains cytomegalovirus-associated. Reports credit the classifier with highly specific, highly sensitive diagnosis of cytomegalovirus status.

From germline, CDR1 is MNHEY and CDR2 SMNVEV (reference sequence). The J segment lost 2 bases and the V segment lost 5 bases, leaving 4 bases of the junction unmatched. The CDR3 loop spans 14 amino acids. The sequence came from a woman between 25 and 40 years old in good health and CMV-seropositive. The rearrangement joins TRBV27 to TRBJ2-7; 9 bases match TRBD2. The material sequenced was PBMCs. CDR3 coding DNA: TGTGCCAGCAGTCCCGGGACTAGCCCCTACGAGCAGTACTTC. This gives the protein CASSPGTSPYEQYF.